Listed below are T cell receptor beta chains from one sample, sequenced in a study of cytomegalovirus exposure and HLA in healthy donors. Only in-frame clones appear in the TCRdb table, and some are missing; sequencing was by immunoSEQ multiplex PCR. The sample has 180,000 or so clones, around 80% seen once; the top ten hold about 4.4%. The sample comprised PBMCs. These TCRs come from a woman in her fifties or sixties in good health and CMV-seropositive. The CDR3 runs from the conserved cysteine through the conserved F or W. A D gene is named only where the DNA matches it firmly.

V gene	D gene	J gene	CDR3 protein	CDR3 DNA
TRBV10-3	TRBD2	TRBJ2-1	CAISRTSGRDNEQFF	TGTGCCATCAGCCGGACTAGCGGGAGGGACAATGAGCAGTTCTTC
TRBV27	TRBD1	TRBJ1-1	CASSIYPRQGGEAFF	TGTGCCAGCAGTATTTATCCCCGACAGGGCGGTGAAGCTTTCTTT
TRBV7-9	TRBD1	TRBJ1-2	CSSSLEQGGYTF	TGTTCCAGCAGCTTAGAACAGGGGGGCTACACCTTC
TRBV4-2	NA	TRBJ1-2	CASSLPAAGALYGYTF	TGTGCCAGCAGCCTCCCCGCGGCAGGGGCTCTTTATGGCTACACCTTC
TRBV6-1	TRBD1	TRBJ1-6	CASSDWTGEDSPLHF	TGTGCCAGCAGTGACTGGACAGGGGAGGATTCACCCCTCCACTTT
TRBV6-1	NA	TRBJ1-1	CASSERGWRAFF	TGTGCCAGCAGTGAACGGGGGTGGAGGGCTTTCTTT
TRBV4-1	NA	TRBJ2-7	CASSQRGLYEQYF	TGCGCCAGCAGCCAAAGGGGACTCTACGAGCAGTACTTC
TRBV7-2	NA	TRBJ2-7	CASSLGRGSGSYEQYF	TGTGCCAGCAGCTTAGGGCGGGGTAGCGGCTCCTACGAGCAGTACTTC
TRBV7-2	TRBD2	TRBJ2-1	CASSSGRGAYNEQFF	TGTGCCAGCAGCTCCGGGAGGGGGGCCTACAATGAGCAGTTCTTC
TRBV5-1	NA	TRBJ2-1	CASSLLSGGNEQFF	TGCGCCAGCAGCTTGCTTTCAGGAGGGAATGAGCAGTTCTTC